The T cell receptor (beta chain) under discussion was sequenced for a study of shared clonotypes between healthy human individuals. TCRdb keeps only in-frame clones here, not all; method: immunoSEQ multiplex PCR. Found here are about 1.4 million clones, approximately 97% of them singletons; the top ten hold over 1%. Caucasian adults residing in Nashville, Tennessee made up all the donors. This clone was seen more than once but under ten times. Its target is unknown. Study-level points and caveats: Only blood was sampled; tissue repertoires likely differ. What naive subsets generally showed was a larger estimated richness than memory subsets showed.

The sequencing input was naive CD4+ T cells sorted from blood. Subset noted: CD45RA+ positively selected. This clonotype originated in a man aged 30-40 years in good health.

CDR3 DNA: TGTGCCAGCAGACCCCGGGAGGCAATATACTCCTACGAGCAGTACTTC. Protein: CASRPREAIYSYEQYF. This rearrangement joins TRBV2 to TRBJ2-7; 7 nucleotides agree with TRBD2. V trimming: 6 bases; J trimming: 0 bases; junction bases outside the gene matches: 11. Per germline, CDR1 SNHLY and CDR2 FYNNEI. The CDR3 has 16 residues.